This T cell receptor beta chain is from a study of T cell responses to AZD1222 COVID-19 vaccine (dated by TCRdb to the early 2020s). Looking at the study overall: AZD1222 recipients given second doses at about 4 weeks or at about 12 weeks were pooled, since spike-specific TCR depth and breadth were not found to differ between the two schedules. TCR sequencing was performed for approximately 240 trial participants, of whom about 200 were given two doses of AZD1222 and around 26 were given two doses of MenACWY control vaccine. Trial participants were enrolled into age subgroups of 18-55, 56-69 and 70-plus years, which contained around 140, 26 and 57 TCR-sequenced participants, respectively.

The CDR3 regions of human TCRbeta chains were analyzed by immunosequencing. In the source study's methods: TCRs in the repertoires were matched against a reference library of SARS-CoV-2-specific TCRs that had been generated with the MIRA antigen-specificity platform. Breadth was defined as the fraction of unique TCRs that were SARS-CoV-2-associated. Depth was defined as the fraction of total T cells that were SARS-CoV-2-associated. Using the MIRA data, each spike-specific TCR was assigned both to the spike region to which the TCR was reactive and to a CD4 or CD8 class. Log10-transformed breadth and depth values were compared by one-way ANOVA with Sidak's multiple comparisons tests. TCRdb carries this immuneACCESS record with in-frame sequences only. Its versions omit some clonotypes, under half of them owing to an unresolved V gene in the studies checked, with the rest unexplained. V, J and clone size were drawn from that table, and D and trimming were deduced from the DNA. In this sample the table shows approximately 140,000 clones, roughly 90% of which occur a single time. In total, the top ten clones hold 4.5% to 6.5% of the sample.

CDR1 and CDR2 (SGHNT, YENEEA) derive from the germline V gene. Relative to germline, V is 4 bases shorter and J is 6 bases shorter, with 7 bases between their ends. From the cysteine through the phenylalanine, the CDR3 covers 12 amino acids. Only the CDR3 DNA is retained, 36 bases long and in frame from the first base. The time point label, read with the paper, signifies: baseline before first vaccination. The vaccinee samples were drawn from two UK trials, COV001 and COV002, one of which was a single-blind randomized controlled phase 2/3 trial testing AZD1222 (ChAdOx1 nCoV-19) in healthy adults. For TCRbeta chain sequencing, PBMC samples from trial participants were taken at day 0 and at day 28 after the second dose. General findings and caveats noted by the study authors: Because no day 14 peak-response samples were available, repertoires were characterized only after the peak T cell response. After two AZD1222 doses, spike-specific TCR breadth and depth were significantly higher than at day 0 and than in MenACWY recipients. Conclusions about previously exposed vaccinees were limited because only six AZD1222 recipients were SARS-CoV-2 seropositive at baseline. Participants were mostly white British and included more females than males, and it was suggested by the authors that clonal diversity may have been underestimated. Vaccine-associated CD4 TCRs spanned the whole spike protein, with dominant responses in regions 160-218 and 743-854. In the small 56-69-year group, the increase in depth fell short of significance, most likely because of low power. Reportedly, close to half of the unique spike-specific TCRs recognized epitopes lying outside the regions that are mutated in the B.1.351 and B.1.1.7 variants.

Concerning this clone: The specificity of this receptor is unknown. It has no much larger one-base neighbor in the sample; base qualities were not kept.

The sequenced sample was peripheral blood, obtained on day 0 of AZD1222 vaccination. This TCR was recovered from an adult in good health. This sequence uses TRBV11-3 and TRBJ2-1; perhaps TRBD1 is the D gene, with 5 bases matching. The base sequence is TGTGCCAGCAGCTCCGACAGCAATGAGCAGTTCTTC. This codes for CASSSDSNEQFF.